This T cell receptor beta chain derives from a study of Ad26.COV2.S vaccination and SARS-CoV-2 variants. Study results and limitations: Analyses of TCR breadth and depth may have underestimated total T cell responses.

The treatment denotes: 19 received Ad26.COV2.S at low or high dose, single or two shots; roughly 5 received placebo; per-sample allocation not given. Sample collection was performed on day 63 after the first vaccine or placebo injection. In the case of this clone: What it binds is unknown.

Data came from immunoSEQ multiplex PCR; TCRdb stores just in-frame clones and leaves some out. The sample has 350,000 to 550,000 clones; 85% to 90% are singletons. V lost 2 bases, J lost 5 bases, and 14 bases lay in between. The germline CDR1 and CDR2 sequences are MNHEY and SVGAGI. The CDR3 runs 15 residues. The chain links TRBV6-5 to TRBJ2-3, with no clear D. Material: peripheral blood, obtained in a trial of Ad26.COV2.S vaccine versus placebo. The sequence was collected from a person between 18 and 65 years old who received the Ad26.COV2.S COVID-19 vaccine or a placebo. CDR3 residues: CASSYAPLWEDTQYF. CDR3 bases: TGTGCCAGCAGTTACGCGCCACTCTGGGAAGATACGCAGTATTTT.